The rows below give T cell receptor beta chains drawn from one sample of a study of a mutant IDH1 vaccine in newly diagnosed glioma. Only in-frame clones appear in the TCRdb table, and some are missing; sequencing was by immunoSEQ multiplex PCR. The data contain 85,000 to 100,000 clones, around 90% of them singletons. Sequences were derived from PBMCs, sampled from a glioma patient treated with radiotherapy, temozolomide or both. These receptors all come from a woman between 50 and 59 years old with glioma. The conserved cysteine and the conserved F or W are not part of the CDR3 here. D genes are given only for firm matches.

cdr3_length,v_call,j_call,d_call,cdr3_aa
13,TRBV25-1,TRBJ1-3,NA,ASSEAQGYGNTIY
14,TRBV19,TRBJ2-5,TRBD2,ASSVGGLAGSETQY
12,TRBV27,TRBJ2-7,NA,ASSKLGSTYEQY
13,TRBV28,TRBJ1-5,NA,ASSFGTLSNQPQH
13,TRBV7-8,TRBJ1-2,TRBD1,ASSTRTGTNYGYT
13,TRBV11-2,TRBJ2-7,TRBD1,ASSPLRGQVAEQY
11,TRBV6-5,TRBJ1-1,NA,ASSWDWNTEAF
11,TRBV2,TRBJ2-7,TRBD2,ASTRLAGDEQY
14,TRBV18,TRBJ2-3,NA,ASSPPSGVGTDTQY
12,TRBV2,TRBJ1-6,NA,ATQATGTNSPLH
11,TRBV28,TRBJ1-2,TRBD1,ASLQGAYYGYT
12,TRBV27,TRBJ1-6,NA,ASSRASPISPLH
12,TRBV28,TRBJ2-7,NA,ASTPGLVSYEQY
12,TRBV30,TRBJ2-5,NA,AWSVGGNQETQY
15,TRBV11-2,TRBJ1-1,NA,ASSLGYPWGMNTEAF
13,TRBV28,TRBJ1-5,TRBD1,ASRQGDRTNQPQH
10,TRBV2,TRBJ1-2,NA,ASIGRDYGYT
12,TRBV6-5,TRBJ1-4,NA,ASSLTGPGEKLF
14,TRBV7-9,TRBJ2-1,TRBD2,ASSLALAGVGNEQF
12,TRBV27,TRBJ1-6,TRBD1,ASNRQGPNSPLH
12,TRBV10-3,TRBJ2-1,TRBD2,AISEREGDNEQF
16,TRBV30,TRBJ2-2,TRBD2,AWRGSRSGRTNTGELF
10,TRBV5-1,TRBJ2-5,NA,ASSPPGETQY
15,TRBV7-8,TRBJ2-5,TRBD1,ASSAYSGTGEMETQY
14,TRBV7-8,TRBJ1-2,TRBD1,ASSLAETGRLSGYT
11,TRBV19,TRBJ1-1,NA,ASTSDRYTEAF
13,TRBV11-2,TRBJ1-4,NA,ASSLDVGGREKLF
12,TRBV9,TRBJ2-5,TRBD2,ASSTRGEEETQY
11,TRBV7-9,TRBJ2-6,NA,ASSLTGANVLT
14,TRBV7-7,TRBJ1-1,NA,ASSSTGWRLNTEAF
12,TRBV15,TRBJ2-7,TRBD1,ATSRGDRGYEQY
13,TRBV7-3,TRBJ2-1,TRBD2,ASSLVAGAVYEQF
10,TRBV2,TRBJ1-4,NA,ASGGTDEKLF
11,TRBV5-6,TRBJ1-5,NA,ASSLLGGEPQH
13,TRBV7-9,TRBJ2-1,TRBD2,ASSLRTSGYNEQF
10,TRBV19,TRBJ1-1,NA,ASSNFNREAF
12,TRBV27,TRBJ2-4,TRBD2,ASSLRGAVNIQY
14,TRBV7-9,TRBJ1-2,NA,ASSSHRVSSFYGYT
14,TRBV5-1,TRBJ2-1,NA,ASSPGFPLSGNEQF